The entry that follows covers one TCR beta chain sequence. The target antigen is unknown. V lost 4 bases, J lost 7 bases, and 11 bases lay in between. The germline V gene has CDR1 KGHSH and CDR2 LQKENI. This CDR3 has 12 residues. The donors were part of the validation cohort of 120 subjects. That cohort was separate from the first cohort, which comprised about 730 subjects. The data stem from a study of cytomegalovirus exposure and HLA in healthy donors. Study results and caveats: Three of the chains that were CMV-associated were confirmed in vitro to be specific for CMV antigens. For cytomegalovirus status, the classifier reportedly gave diagnoses with high specificity and sensitivity.

Some clones are missing from TCRdb's copy, which holds only in-frame ones; the method was immunoSEQ multiplex PCR. Among 60,000 to 85,000 clones listed, roughly 95% were seen once. The chain has TRBV18 and TRBJ2-7; D may be TRBD2 (6 bases). The sample comprised PBMCs. This clonotype was obtained from a woman aged 18 to 35 in good health and CMV-seropositive. CDR3 in amino acids: CASSLEAGEQYF. The CDR3 DNA sequence: TGTGCCAGCTCACTAGAGGCGGGAGAGCAGTACTTC.